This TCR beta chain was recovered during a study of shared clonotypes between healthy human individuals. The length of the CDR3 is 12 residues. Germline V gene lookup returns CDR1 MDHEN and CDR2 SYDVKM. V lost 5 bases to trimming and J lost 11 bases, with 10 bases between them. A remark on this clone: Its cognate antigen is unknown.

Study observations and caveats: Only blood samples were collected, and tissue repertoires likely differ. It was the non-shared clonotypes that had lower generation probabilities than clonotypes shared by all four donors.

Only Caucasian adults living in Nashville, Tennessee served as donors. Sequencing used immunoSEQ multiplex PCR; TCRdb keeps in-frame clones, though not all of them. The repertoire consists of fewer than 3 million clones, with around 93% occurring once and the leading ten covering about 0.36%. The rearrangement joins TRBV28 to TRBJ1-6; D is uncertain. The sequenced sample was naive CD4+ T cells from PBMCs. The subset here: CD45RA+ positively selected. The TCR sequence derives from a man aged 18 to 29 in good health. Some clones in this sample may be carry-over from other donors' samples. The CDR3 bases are TGTGCCAGCAGTAGATCCACCCCACCCCTCCACTTT. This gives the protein CASSRSTPPLHF.